This T cell receptor beta chain was recorded in a study of TIL therapy for anti-PD-1-resistant metastatic lung cancer. Study-wide context: Progressing patients received lymphodepletion, expanded TIL infusion and IL-2. Tumors had a median PD-L1 proportion score of less than 6.5%. Overall study results and limits: Treatment-naive, never-smoker and oncogene-addicted patients were overrepresented in this highly selected cohort.

Time point meaning: pre-treatment sample, taken before nivolumab and TIL therapy. Adults with stage 4 NSCLC were enrolled in a phase I trial. Comments on this clone: The antigen is unknown.

This was the immunoSEQ v3 assay. Measured with immunoSEQ multiplex PCR; TCRdb has only the in-frame clones, and not every one. The data contain under 70,000 clones, roughly 84% of them singletons. The sequenced sample was blood, obtained at baseline. The clonotype originates from a person between 25 and 79 years old with non-small cell lung cancer.

CDR3: CASSQDRAHYGYTF. Written as DNA, the CDR3 is TGTGCCAGCAGCCAAGACAGGGCCCACTATGGCTACACCTTC. This chain uses TRBV3-1 (or the pseudogene TRBV3-2) with TRBJ1-2, with a tentative D call TRBD1 (5 bases). Germline values: CDR1 LGHDT, CDR2 YNNKEL (reference sequence). V lost 0 bases, J lost 3 bases, and 8 bases lay in between. This CDR3 is built from 14 residues.